Listed below are T cell receptor beta chains from one sample, sequenced in a study of CD8+ T cells in alopecia areata. Here immunoSEQ multiplex PCR was the method, and the copy in TCRdb shows in-frame clones only, minus some. The table lists tens of thousands of clones, around three quarters of them singletons. Input material: NKG2D-low CD8+ T cells sorted from blood. The receptors were gathered from a human donor with alopecia areata. Both conserved end residues are part of each CDR3. The order of the fields is clone size, D gene, J gene, V gene, CDR3 protein, CDR3 DNA. The D gene is left open where the match is weak. Rows give clone size only sometimes, using once, few, many, or a class for an expanded clone.

abundance: -; d_gene: TRBD2; j_gene: TRBJ2-3; v_gene: TRBV27; CDR3aa: CASSSGLADTDTQYF; CDR3nt: TGTGCCAGCAGTTCGGGACTAGCGGACACAGATACGCAGTATTTT
abundance: -; d_gene: TRBD2; j_gene: TRBJ2-7; v_gene: TRBV6-1; CDR3aa: CASSELVAGAYEQYF; CDR3nt: TGTGCCAGCAGTGAATTGGTAGCGGGGGCCTACGAGCAGTACTTC
abundance: -; d_gene: TRBD1; j_gene: TRBJ2-7; v_gene: TRBV6-6; CDR3aa: CASSAGTGGDEQYF; CDR3nt: TGTGCCAGCAGCGCCGGGACAGGGGGCGACGAGCAGTACTTC
abundance: -; d_gene: -; j_gene: TRBJ2-7; v_gene: TRBV5-4; CDR3aa: CASSLGQGGYEQYF; CDR3nt: TGTGCCAGCAGCTTGGGGCAGGGGGGTTACGAGCAGTACTTC
abundance: -; d_gene: -; j_gene: TRBJ2-1; v_gene: TRBV6-5; CDR3aa: CASSDQGYEQFF; CDR3nt: TGTGCCAGCAGTGACCAGGGTTATGAGCAGTTCTTC
abundance: -; d_gene: -; j_gene: TRBJ2-7; v_gene: TRBV27; CDR3aa: CASSTGLYEQYF; CDR3nt: TGTGCCAGCAGTACCGGGCTGTACGAGCAGTACTTC
abundance: -; d_gene: -; j_gene: TRBJ1-1; v_gene: TRBV4-2; CDR3aa: CASSQDSNTEAIF; CDR3nt: TGTGCCAGCAGCCAAGACAGTAACACTGAAGCTATCTTT
abundance: -; d_gene: -; j_gene: TRBJ2-1; v_gene: TRBV7-9; CDR3aa: CASSPLIGEQFF; CDR3nt: TGTGCCAGCAGCCCCCTGATCGGTGAGCAGTTCTTC
abundance: -; d_gene: -; j_gene: TRBJ2-1; v_gene: TRBV7-9; CDR3aa: CASSFGGGEQFF; CDR3nt: TGTGCCAGCAGCTTTGGGGGCGGTGAGCAGTTCTTC
abundance: once; d_gene: -; j_gene: TRBJ2-5; v_gene: TRBV29-1; CDR3aa: CSEGPSQYQETQYF; CDR3nt: TGCAGCGAAGGCCCGTCACAGTACCAAGAGACCCAGTACTTC
abundance: -; d_gene: TRBD2; j_gene: TRBJ2-1; v_gene: TRBV6-4; CDR3aa: CASSASGTYNEQFF; CDR3nt: TGTGCCAGCAGTGCTAGCGGGACCTACAATGAGCAGTTCTTC
abundance: few; d_gene: TRBD2; j_gene: TRBJ2-1; v_gene: TRBV15; CDR3aa: CATSTGLADSYNEQFF; CDR3nt: TGTGCCACCAGCACGGGACTAGCAGACTCCTACAATGAGCAGTTCTTC
abundance: -; d_gene: -; j_gene: TRBJ2-7; v_gene: TRBV29-1; CDR3aa: CSVEKTSEGSYEQYF; CDR3nt: TGCAGCGTTGAAAAAACCTCGGAGGGCTCCTACGAGCAGTACTTC
abundance: few; d_gene: -; j_gene: TRBJ1-2; v_gene: TRBV7-9; CDR3aa: CASSTPIYGGRGYTF; CDR3nt: TGTGCCAGCAGCACCCCAATTTATGGGGGAAGGGGCTACACCTTC
abundance: -; d_gene: TRBD2; j_gene: TRBJ2-3; v_gene: TRBV15; CDR3aa: CATSTQRGGSDTQYF; CDR3nt: TGTGCCACCAGCACCCAGCGGGGGGGCTCAGATACGCAGTATTTT
abundance: -; d_gene: -; j_gene: TRBJ2-5; v_gene: TRBV27; CDR3aa: CASSLRTARPETQYF; CDR3nt: TGTGCCAGCAGTTTAAGGACAGCCCGCCCCGAGACCCAGTACTTC
abundance: -; d_gene: -; j_gene: TRBJ1-1; v_gene: TRBV6-1; CDR3aa: CASSERDNTEAFF; CDR3nt: TGTGCCAGCAGTGAGAGGGACAACACTGAAGCTTTCTTT
abundance: -; d_gene: -; j_gene: TRBJ2-5; v_gene: TRBV28; CDR3aa: CAIRGRGQETQYF; CDR3nt: TGTGCCATCAGAGGCAGGGGTCAAGAGACCCAGTACTTC
abundance: -; d_gene: -; j_gene: TRBJ2-7; v_gene: TRBV5-1; CDR3aa: CASSPGSVEQYF; CDR3nt: TGCGCCAGCAGCCCTGGTTCGGTCGAGCAGTACTTC
abundance: -; d_gene: -; j_gene: TRBJ2-3; v_gene: TRBV23-1; CDR3aa: CASSQDKGFLTDTQYF; CDR3nt: TGCGCCAGCAGTCAGGATAAGGGGTTCCTGACAGATACGCAGTATTTT
abundance: -; d_gene: -; j_gene: TRBJ2-1; v_gene: TRBV7-6; CDR3aa: CASSRGHEQFF; CDR3nt: TGTGCCAGCAGCCGCGGCCATGAGCAGTTCTTC
abundance: -; d_gene: -; j_gene: TRBJ2-7; v_gene: TRBV27; CDR3aa: CASSRQTAYEQYF; CDR3nt: TGTGCCAGCAGTCGACAGACCGCCTACGAGCAGTACTTC
abundance: few; d_gene: -; j_gene: TRBJ1-1; v_gene: TRBV19; CDR3aa: CASSIGQMNTEAFF; CDR3nt: TGTGCCAGTAGTATCGGGCAGATGAACACTGAAGCTTTCTTT
abundance: -; d_gene: -; j_gene: TRBJ2-1; v_gene: TRBV2; CDR3aa: CASSGLQGGYNEQFF; CDR3nt: TGTGCCAGCAGTGGCCTCCAGGGTGGGTACAATGAGCAGTTCTTC
abundance: -; d_gene: TRBD1; j_gene: TRBJ2-2; v_gene: TRBV29-1; CDR3aa: CSVVAQGATGELFF; CDR3nt: TGCAGCGTTGTAGCACAGGGGGCCACCGGGGAGCTGTTTTTT
abundance: medium-sized; d_gene: -; j_gene: TRBJ2-1; v_gene: TRBV6-4; CDR3aa: CASSDEEYNEQFF; CDR3nt: TGTGCCAGCAGTGACGAGGAGTACAATGAGCAGTTCTTC
abundance: -; d_gene: TRBD2; j_gene: TRBJ2-1; v_gene: TRBV27; CDR3aa: CASGEGTLHNEQFF; CDR3nt: TGTGCCAGCGGGGAGGGGACTTTACACAATGAGCAGTTCTTC
abundance: -; d_gene: -; j_gene: TRBJ2-3; v_gene: TRBV27; CDR3aa: CASSLSGSSTDTQYF; CDR3nt: TGTGCCAGCAGTTTATCGGGATCTAGCACAGATACGCAGTATTTT
abundance: -; d_gene: -; j_gene: TRBJ2-7; v_gene: TRBV9; CDR3aa: CASSPGVGTEQYF; CDR3nt: TGTGCCAGCAGCCCAGGGGTAGGGACCGAGCAGTACTTC
abundance: -; d_gene: TRBD1; j_gene: TRBJ2-7; v_gene: TRBV4-1; CDR3aa: CASSQVPGTGGDEQYF; CDR3nt: TGCGCCAGCAGCCAAGTTCCCGGGACAGGGGGTGACGAGCAGTACTTC
abundance: -; d_gene: -; j_gene: TRBJ2-3; v_gene: TRBV7-9; CDR3aa: CASSPAVLPDTQYF; CDR3nt: TGTGCCAGCAGCCCCGCCGTGCTCCCAGATACGCAGTATTTT
abundance: once; d_gene: -; j_gene: TRBJ1-1; v_gene: TRBV4-2; CDR3aa: CASSQENSGNTEAFF; CDR3nt: TGTGCCAGCAGCCAAGAAAACTCGGGGAACACTGAAGCTTTCTTT
abundance: -; d_gene: -; j_gene: TRBJ1-5; v_gene: TRBV28; CDR3aa: CARKQPQHF; CDR3nt: TGTGCCAGGAAACAGCCCCAGCATTTT
abundance: -; d_gene: -; j_gene: TRBJ2-1; v_gene: TRBV29-1; CDR3aa: CSVDVPTNNEQFF; CDR3nt: TGCAGCGTTGATGTCCCTACCAACAATGAGCAGTTCTTC
abundance: -; d_gene: -; j_gene: TRBJ1-1; v_gene: TRBV27; CDR3aa: CASSFTGNTEAFF; CDR3nt: TGTGCCAGCAGTTTTACAGGCAACACTGAAGCTTTCTTT
abundance: medium-sized; d_gene: TRBD2; j_gene: TRBJ2-1; v_gene: TRBV30; CDR3aa: CAWSFSGRDYNEQFF; CDR3nt: TGTGCCTGGAGTTTTAGCGGGAGAGACTACAATGAGCAGTTCTTC
abundance: -; d_gene: -; j_gene: TRBJ2-7; v_gene: TRBV15; CDR3aa: CATSRGNEQYF; CDR3nt: TGTGCCACCAGCAGGGGCAACGAGCAGTACTTC
abundance: -; d_gene: -; j_gene: TRBJ1-2; v_gene: TRBV5-4; CDR3aa: CASSLASANYGYTF; CDR3nt: TGTGCCAGCAGCTTGGCTAGTGCTAACTATGGCTACACCTTC
abundance: -; d_gene: -; j_gene: TRBJ2-7; v_gene: TRBV18; CDR3aa: CASSPTESSYEQYF; CDR3nt: TGTGCCAGCTCACCGACAGAGAGCTCCTACGAGCAGTACTTC
abundance: -; d_gene: TRBD1; j_gene: TRBJ2-2; v_gene: TRBV29-1; CDR3aa: CSVAGQGIGTGELFF; CDR3nt: TGCAGCGTTGCGGGACAGGGGATTGGCACCGGGGAGCTGTTTTTT
abundance: -; d_gene: TRBD2; j_gene: TRBJ2-3; v_gene: TRBV29-1; CDR3aa: CSVVLAGGGDTQYF; CDR3nt: TGCAGCGTTGTACTAGCGGGGGGTGGAGATACGCAGTATTTT
abundance: -; d_gene: TRBD1; j_gene: TRBJ2-2; v_gene: TRBV29-1; CDR3aa: CSVDTGGNTGELFF; CDR3nt: TGCAGCGTCGACACAGGGGGTAACACCGGGGAGCTGTTTTTT
abundance: -; d_gene: TRBD2; j_gene: TRBJ2-1; v_gene: TRBV7-9; CDR3aa: CASSFSGSYNEQFF; CDR3nt: TGTGCCAGCAGCTTTAGCGGGAGTTACAATGAGCAGTTCTTC
abundance: -; d_gene: -; j_gene: TRBJ2-3; v_gene: TRBV6-4; CDR3aa: CASSDQGETDTQYF; CDR3nt: TGTGCCAGCAGTGACCAGGGCGAAACAGATACGCAGTATTTT
abundance: medium-sized; d_gene: -; j_gene: TRBJ2-6; v_gene: TRBV4-3; CDR3aa: CASSQDSSSGANVLTF; CDR3nt: TGCGCCAGCAGCCAAGATAGCAGCTCTGGGGCCAACGTCCTGACTTTC
abundance: -; d_gene: -; j_gene: TRBJ2-5; v_gene: TRBV5-1; CDR3aa: CASSSSHQETQYF; CDR3nt: TGCGCCAGCAGCTCAAGCCACCAAGAGACCCAGTACTTC
abundance: -; d_gene: -; j_gene: TRBJ2-7; v_gene: TRBV27; CDR3aa: CASTSRGVGEQYF; CDR3nt: TGTGCCAGCACCTCTCGCGGGGTGGGCGAGCAGTACTTC
abundance: -; d_gene: -; j_gene: TRBJ2-7; v_gene: TRBV28; CDR3aa: CASSLLVEQYF; CDR3nt: TGTGCCAGCAGTTTATTGGTCGAGCAGTACTTC